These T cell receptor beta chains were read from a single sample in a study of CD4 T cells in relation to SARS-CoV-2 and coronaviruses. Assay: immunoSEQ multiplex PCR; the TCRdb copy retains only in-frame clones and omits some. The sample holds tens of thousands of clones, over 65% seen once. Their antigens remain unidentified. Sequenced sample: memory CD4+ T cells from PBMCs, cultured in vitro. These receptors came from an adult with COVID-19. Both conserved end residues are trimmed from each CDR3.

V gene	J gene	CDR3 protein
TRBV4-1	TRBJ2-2	ASSHIIRGARGGELF
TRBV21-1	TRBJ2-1	ASSKDKGVRYNEQF
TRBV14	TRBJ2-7	ASSQDQPPLYEQY
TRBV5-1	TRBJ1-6	ASSSQQGNSPLH
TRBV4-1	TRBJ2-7	ASSNTWTAAEQY
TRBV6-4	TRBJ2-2	ASSREWGTGELF
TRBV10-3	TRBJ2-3	AISELSDTQY
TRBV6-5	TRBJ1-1	ASSGGQMITEAF
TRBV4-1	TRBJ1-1	ASSYLGNSQNTEAF
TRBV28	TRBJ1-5	ASSPMWGGPGQPQH
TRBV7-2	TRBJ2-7	ASSLGPRARGYYEQY
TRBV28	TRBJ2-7	ASSRPGNPYEQY
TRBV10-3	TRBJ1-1	ASTGTGDTEAF
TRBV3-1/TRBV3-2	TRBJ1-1	ASSQRGDTEAF
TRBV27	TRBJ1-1	ASMRGSEAF
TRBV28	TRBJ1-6	ASTTIPSSYSPLH
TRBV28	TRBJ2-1	ASRGRPAGANSYNEQF
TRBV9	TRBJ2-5	ASSVGALQETQY